Below are 14 T cell receptor beta chains sequenced from a single sample in a study of blood T cells in healthy people across ages (dated by TCRdb to between 2014 and 2017). Library preparation was by 5' RACE. TCRdb records Illumina HiSeq 2500 as the sequencer. A second PCR of about 7 to 12 cycles was run with a J-beta primer mix and a sample-barcoded 5' primer. TCRdb reanalyzed the raw reads on its own, using fastp at Q25 for trimming and MiXCR for clone calling, and kept in-frame beta chains. Under each unique CDR3 protein, matching rows form one entry showing the most common genes and DNA. The sample has around 500,000 distinct CDR3 sequences on record, about 25% of them singletons. The ten largest clones represent about 3.3% of the sample. The same sample was also used in a study of T cells of mothers and their children.

Sample: blood. The receptors shown here come from a boy aged 2 to 9 in good health.

This clonotype was picked up a small number of times. The J gene is TRBJ1-1, the V gene TRBV4-3, with a weak D call TRBD1 (6 bases). V was cut by 0 bases and J by 0 bases, with 11 bases left in between. The germline gives CDR1 LGHNA, CDR2 YSLEER. This CDR3 spans 16 amino acids. CDR3: CASSQDKTGLNTEAFF. The CDR3, as DNA: TGCGCCAGCAGCCAAGACAAGACAGGTTTGAACACTGAAGCTTTCTTT.

The chain employs TRBV11-2 and TRBJ1-2; D unclear. CDR3 size: 14 residues. V was shortened by 5 bases and J by 8 bases, with 18 bases between the two germline ends. Germline V CDR1 and CDR2: SGHAT, FQNNGV. CDR3 loop: CASSLISSADGYTF. CDR3 nucleotide sequence: TGTGCCAGCAGCCTAATTAGCTCCGCGGACGGCTACACCTTC. Using reference TRBV11-2 and TRBJ1-2 for the parts outside the CDR3, the full variable domain is EAGVAQSPRYKIIEKRQSVAFWCNPISGHATLYWYQQILGQGPKLLIQFQNNGVVDDSQLPKDRFSAERLKGVDSTLKIQPAKLEDSAVYLCASSLISSADGYTFGSGTRLTVV.

This rearrangement joins TRBV6-2 or TRBV6-3 to TRBJ2-3; 8 nucleotides line up with TRBD2. V was clipped by 0 bases and J by 7 bases; unmatched bases: 27. The CDR3 is 22 residues long. Per the germline V gene, CDR1 is MNHEY and CDR2 is SVGEGT. Here the CDR3 reads CASSYSDPTSVLYSGRINTQYF. DNA for the CDR3: TGTGCCAGCAGTTACTCGGACCCGACTAGCGTGCTGTACTCAGGCCGCATAAATACGCAGTATTTT.

The chain uses TRBV12-3 or TRBV12-4 and TRBJ2-7, with 9 nucleotides matching TRBD1. This CDR3 has 15 amino acids. V shed 3 bases and J 2 bases; nucleotides not matched to a gene: 5. The CDR3 reads CASSFPGQGTYEQYF. CDR3 sequence (DNA): TGTGCCAGCAGTTTCCCGGGACAGGGCACCTACGAGCAGTACTTC.

J is TRBJ1-1 and V is TRBV30, with 7 bases lining up with TRBD1. The V gene end was trimmed by 1 base and the J gene end by 2 bases; junction bases not matched to a gene: 4. Germline-derived CDR1 and CDR2 are GTSNPN and SVGIG (reference sequence). This CDR3 is built from 14 residues. CDR3 sequence (DNA): TGTGCCTGGAGTGGAGCAGGGGGAAACACTGAAGCTTTCTTT. Translation: CAWSGAGGNTEAFF.

This chain joins TRBV30 and TRBJ2-5; D ambiguous. This CDR3 comprises 13 residues. Germline CDR1 reads GTSNPN; CDR2 reads SVGIG (reference sequence). Between the trimmed V and J ends, which lost 3 bases and 5 bases, there was a span of 13 bases. In DNA, the CDR3 is TGTGCCTGGAGGGTAGGCCATCCGGAGACCCAGTACTTC. This sequence encodes CAWRVGHPETQYF. Using reference TRBV30 and TRBJ2-5 for the parts outside the CDR3, the full variable domain is SQTIHQWPATLVQPVGSPLSLECTVEGTSNPNLYWYRQAAGRGLQLLFYSVGIGQISSEVPQNLSASRPQDRQFILSSKKLLLSDSGFYLCAWRVGHPETQYFGPGTRLLVL.

The chain combines TRBV20-1 with TRBJ2-3; 9 bases fit TRBD2. Trimming removed 0 bases from V and 9 bases from J; junction bases left unmatched: 7. The CDR3 has 14 amino acids. Germline values: CDR1 DFQATT, CDR2 SNEGSKA (reference sequence). The CDR3 DNA sequence: TGCAGTGCTAGAGACAGTAGCGGGGGCTCCACGCAGTATTTT. Protein sequence: CSARDSSGGSTQYF.

This sequence joins TRBV5-4 and TRBJ2-5; the D gene is possibly TRBD1 (5 bases). Trimming cost V 3 bases and J 2 bases, with 14 bases left between them. The CDR3 has 15 residues. CDR1 SGHNT and CDR2 YYREEE come from the germline V gene (reference sequence). The CDR3 nucleotides read TGTGCCAGCAGCTACTCAGACAGAAGACAAGAGACCCAGTACTTC. This encodes CASSYSDRRQETQYF.

This clonotype was seen only a few times. The chain carries TRBV27 and TRBJ2-5, with a possible D match to TRBD2 (7 bases). The DNA end lines up better with TRBJ2-7; the J call may be wrong. CDR1 MNHEY and CDR2 SMNVEV come from the germline V gene (reference sequence). The CDR3 sequence is 14 residues long. The chain's CDR3 is CASSLSGGVHEQYF. The CDR3 DNA reads TGTGCCAGCAGTTTATCAGGGGGGGTCCACGAGCAGTACTTC.

The sample holds a few counts of this clonotype. The chain has TRBV20-1 and TRBJ2-5; 7 nucleotides match TRBD1. The assigned J gene may be wrong: the sequence end matches TRBJ2-1 better. Germline V gene lookup returns CDR1 DFQATT and CDR2 SNEGSKA (reference sequence). The CDR3 totals 16 residues. The CDR3 region has the DNA TGCAGTGCTATCCGGGTCGACAGGGTGTTTTCCAATGAGCAGTTCTTC. It translates to CSAIRVDRVFSNEQFF.

The chain is built from TRBV25-1 and TRBJ2-7, with TRBD1 identical over 10 bases. The CDR3 runs to 15 residues. Germline lookup yields CDR1 MGHDK and CDR2 SYGVNS. V lost 6 bases, J lost 3 bases, and 8 bases stayed unmatched. The CDR3 region has the DNA TGTGCCAGCAGGGGGACAGGGGTTCTTTTCTACGAGCAGTACTTC. It translates to CASRGTGVLFYEQYF.

Turning to this clonotype: This clone may be a read error of a much larger clone one base away. V is TRBV11-2 and J is TRBJ2-7, with D unresolved. This CDR3 spans 11 amino acids. CDR1 and CDR2 from the germline V gene are SGHAT and FQNNGV. The V end lost 3 bases, the J end lost 2 bases, and 2 bases lay between the germline ends. CDR3 loop: CASSFTYEQYF. CDR3 in DNA: TGTGCCAGCAGCTTCACCTACGAGCAGTACTTC.

This chain connects TRBV7-9 to TRBJ1-1, with a tentative D call TRBD1 (5 bases). CDR3 length equals 13 residues. The germline CDR1 and CDR2 sequences are SEHNR and FQNEAQ (reference sequence). The V gene lost 1 base and the J gene lost 6 bases, with 9 bases spanning the gap. CDR3 nucleotides: TGTGCCAGCAGCTTAGACCGGGGCTCTGAAGCTTTCTTT. Protein sequence: CASSLDRGSEAFF.

The rearrangement uses TRBV3-1 and TRBJ2-5, with TRBD1 as a possible D gene (5 bases). The J call may be incorrect, as the DNA end agrees better with TRBJ2-1. Germline V gene sequence: CDR1 LGHDT, CDR2 YNNKEL (reference sequence). CDR3 length: 12 residues. The CDR3 sequence: CASSQFRGVQFF. CDR3 bases: TGTGCCAGCAGCCAATTTAGGGGTGTGCAGTTCTTC.